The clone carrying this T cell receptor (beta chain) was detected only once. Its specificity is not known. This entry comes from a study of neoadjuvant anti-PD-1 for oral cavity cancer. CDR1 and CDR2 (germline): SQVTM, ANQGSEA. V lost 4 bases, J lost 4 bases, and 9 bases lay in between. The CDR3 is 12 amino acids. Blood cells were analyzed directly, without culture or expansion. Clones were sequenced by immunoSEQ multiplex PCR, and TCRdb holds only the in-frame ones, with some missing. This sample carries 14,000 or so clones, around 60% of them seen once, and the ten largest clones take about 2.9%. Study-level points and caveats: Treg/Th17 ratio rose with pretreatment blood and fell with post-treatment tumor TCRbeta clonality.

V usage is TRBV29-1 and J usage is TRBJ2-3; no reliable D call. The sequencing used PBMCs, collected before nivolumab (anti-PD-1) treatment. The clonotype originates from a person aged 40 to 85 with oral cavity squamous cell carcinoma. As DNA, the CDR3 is TGCAGCGTTGGTCCGGTCCCAGATACGCAGTATTTT. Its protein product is CSVGPVPDTQYF.